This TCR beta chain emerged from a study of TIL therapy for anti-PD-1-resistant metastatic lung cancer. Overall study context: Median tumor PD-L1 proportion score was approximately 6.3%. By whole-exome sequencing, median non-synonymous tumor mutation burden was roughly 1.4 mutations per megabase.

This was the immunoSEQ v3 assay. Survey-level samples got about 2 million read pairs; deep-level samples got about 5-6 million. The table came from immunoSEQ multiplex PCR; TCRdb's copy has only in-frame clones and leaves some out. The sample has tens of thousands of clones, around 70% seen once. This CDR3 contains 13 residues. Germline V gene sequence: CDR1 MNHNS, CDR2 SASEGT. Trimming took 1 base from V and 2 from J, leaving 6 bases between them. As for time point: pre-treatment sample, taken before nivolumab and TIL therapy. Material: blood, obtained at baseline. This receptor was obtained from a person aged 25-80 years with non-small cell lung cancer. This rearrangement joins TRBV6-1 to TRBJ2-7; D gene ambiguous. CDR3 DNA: TGTGCCAGCAGTGAAGGGATACCCTACGAGCAGTACTTC. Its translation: CASSEGIPYEQYF.